This entry lists 23 T cell receptor beta chains sequenced from one sample in a study of shared clonotypes between healthy human individuals. Assay used: immunoSEQ multiplex PCR; TCRdb lists only in-frame clones, some missing. The table has around 2.1 million clones, more than 85% seen once. CD8 cells regarded as naive lacked CD45RO, were positively chosen for CCR7, and omitted terminally differentiated effector memory CD45RA+ cells. The specimen was naive CD8+ T cells from PBMCs. These receptors were collected from a man in his late teens or twenties in good health. Some clones in this sample may be carry-over from other donors' samples.

The genes are TRBV25-1 and TRBJ1-5; TRBD1 matches 10 bases. Germline V CDR1 and CDR2: MGHDK, SYGVNS. The CDR3 runs to 14 residues. V dropped 5 bases and J dropped 8; count of bases not matched to a gene: 6. CDR3 nucleotides: TGTGCCAGCAGTCTCCCGGGGACAGGGGAGCCCCAGCATTTT. Translated, it gives CASSLPGTGEPQHF.

Comments on this clone: The sample has other DNA sequences that encode this CDR3 too. The gene calls are TRBV27 and TRBJ2-7; 10 bases align to TRBD1. There are 14 residues in the CDR3. Per the germline V gene, CDR1 is MNHEY and CDR2 is SMNVEV (reference sequence). With 1 base clipped from V and 4 bases from J, the junction kept 1 base outside the gene matches. The CDR3 loop reads CASSLLDRGYEQYF. The DNA for the CDR3 is TGTGCCAGCAGTTTATTGGACAGGGGGTACGAGCAGTACTTC.

This chain links TRBV4-1 with TRBJ2-7; weak D call: TRBD2 (5 bases). Looked up from germline, CDR1 is MGHRA and CDR2 is YSYEKL. V shed 3 bases and J shed 0 bases, with 15 bases lying between them. This CDR3 spans 16 amino acids. Written as DNA, the CDR3 is TGCGCCAGCAGCCAGGCCGCGGGTAGGAGCTCCTACGAGCAGTACTTC. Its translation: CASSQAAGRSSYEQYF.

The CDR3: CASSPGLTVPSEQFF. The CDR3, as DNA: TGTGCCAGCAGCCCGGGCCTTACAGTCCCGAGTGAGCAGTTCTTC. V is TRBV5-6 and J is TRBJ2-1; D is ambiguous. V lost 4 bases to trimming and J lost 9 bases, with 20 bases between them. The CDR3 length is 15 residues. Looked up from germline, CDR1 is SGHDT and CDR2 is YYEEEE.

The CDR3 DNA is TGTGCCAGCAGTTACTCAGGGGGTCATAACTATGGCTACACCTTC. Translating it yields CASSYSGGHNYGYTF. The chain combines TRBV6-5 with TRBJ1-2, with a weak D call TRBD1 (6 bases). The CDR3 covers 15 residues. Germline assignment: CDR1 MNHEY and CDR2 SVGAGI. V was clipped by 0 bases and J by 1 base, with 9 bases between them.

The gene calls are TRBV28 and TRBJ2-1; D is perhaps TRBD2 (6 bases). Germline values: CDR1 MDHEN, CDR2 SYDVKM. Trimming pared 2 bases from V and 9 bases from J, leaving 11 bases between. The CDR3 runs 13 residues. The CDR3 DNA reads TGTGCCAGCAGTTTAGCGGAGGGGACTGAGCAGTTCTTC. This encodes CASSLAEGTEQFF.

Note on this clone: Additional DNA sequences in this sample encode the identical CDR3. The CDR3 sequence: CASSLIGANVLTF. The CDR3 DNA is TGTGCCAGCAGTTTGATCGGGGCCAACGTCCTGACTTTC. This chain joins TRBV27 and TRBJ2-6; D uncertain. Germline loops: CDR1 MNHEY, CDR2 SMNVEV (reference sequence). V dropped 3 bases and J dropped 4 bases, with 4 bases sitting between them. The CDR3 spans 13 residues. The whole variable domain, filled in from reference TRBV27 and TRBJ2-6, reads EAQVTQNPRYLITVTGKKLTVTCSQNMNHEYMSWYRQDPGLGLRQIYYSMNVEVTDKGDVPEGYKVSRKEKRNFPLILESPSPNQTSLYFCASSLIGANVLTFGAGSRLTVL.

The rearrangement links TRBV21-1 to TRBJ2-2; the table assigns TRBD1, which was not confirmed against the DNA. TRBV21-1 is a recognized pseudogene. This CDR3 region has 17 residues. CDR3 nucleotide sequence: TGTGCCAGCAGCAGTGGGACAGCCAAAACTAAGACCGGGGAGCTGTTTTTT. Protein product: CASSSGTAKTKTGELFF.

The rearrangement uses TRBV11-2 and TRBJ2-7, with 10 bases identical to TRBD2. Germline V gene data show CDR1 as SGHAT and CDR2 as FQNNGV. Trimming took 5 bases from V and 3 from J; bases not matched to a gene: 4. This CDR3 is built from 14 residues. The CDR3 coding sequence is TGTGCCAGCAGCCCGGGACTAGCGAGCTACGAGCAGTACTTC. Protein: CASSPGLASYEQYF.

V and J are TRBV7-9 and TRBJ2-7; D not resolved. Trimming cost V 1 base and J 2 bases, with 9 bases left between them. This CDR3 region has 14 residues. Per germline, CDR1 SEHNR and CDR2 FQNEAQ (reference sequence). The CDR3 DNA sequence: TGTGCCAGCAGCTTAGGGCAGGTTGCCTACGAGCAGTACTTC. This translates into CASSLGQVAYEQYF.

The chain has TRBV15 and TRBJ1-2; D is unresolved. CDR1 is LNHNV and CDR2 is YYDKDF in the germline V gene (reference sequence). This CDR3 comprises 17 residues. V lost 6 bases and J lost 6, with 26 bases in between. This CDR3 is CATSPSGEGGLDDGYTF. The CDR3 coding sequence is TGTGCCACCAGTCCAAGCGGGGAAGGTGGGTTGGACGATGGCTACACCTTC.

The chain employs TRBV7-9 and TRBJ2-3, with unresolved D. Germline-derived CDR1 and CDR2 are SEHNR and FQNEAQ (reference sequence). This CDR3 is 13 amino acids long. The germline V and J ends were trimmed by 4 bases and 3 bases, with 8 bases remaining between them. The CDR3, as DNA: TGTGCCAGCAGCTGGTCTCTGACAGATACGCAGTATTTT. This gives the protein CASSWSLTDTQYF.

The rearrangement uses TRBV4-1 and TRBJ1-1; TRBD1 matches 7 bases. This CDR3 contains 16 residues. The germline V gene encodes CDR1 MGHRA and CDR2 YSYEKL. V dropped 2 bases and J dropped 0; count of bases not matched to a gene: 6. The CDR3 is CASSQRQGTLNTEAFF. CDR3 bases: TGCGCCAGCAGCCAACGACAGGGAACCCTGAACACTGAAGCTTTCTTT.

The chain couples TRBV27 to TRBJ2-1; 10 bases match TRBD2. J was trimmed by 7 bases and V by 7 bases; bases with no gene match: 7. CDR3 length equals 14 residues. Looked up from germline, CDR1 is MNHEY and CDR2 is SMNVEV (reference sequence). CDR3 loop: CASKATSGFNEQFF. CDR3 DNA sequence: TGTGCCAGCAAAGCGACTAGCGGGTTTAATGAGCAGTTCTTC.

This clone was seen only a few times. The sample has other DNA sequences that encode this CDR3 too. The chain uses TRBV9 and TRBJ2-2; D remains ambiguous. This CDR3 spans 11 amino acids. V shed 4 bases and J shed 5 bases, with 3 bases lying between them. CDR1 and CDR2 from the germline V gene are SGDLS and YYNGEE. Written as DNA, the CDR3 is TGTGCCAGCAGCTCTACCGGGGAGCTGTTTTTT. Encoded protein: CASSSTGELFF.

This clone was counted a few times. The chain has TRBV29-1 and TRBJ1-1; D unclear. The CDR3 is 8 residues long. Trimming left V 7 bases short and J 7 bases short, with 4 bases between. Per the germline V gene, CDR1 is SQVTM and CDR2 is ANQGSEA. In DNA form, the CDR3 reads TGCAGCGACGGTGAAGCTTTCTTT. This translates into CSDGEAFF.

This chain connects TRBV5-4 to TRBJ2-1, with 8 bases identical to TRBD2. V trimming: 0 bases; J trimming: 5 bases; junction bases outside the gene matches: 13. The length of the CDR3 is 18 residues. Looked up from germline, CDR1 is SGHNT and CDR2 is YYREEE (reference sequence). The CDR3 is CASSLGLAITISNNEQFF. The CDR3 nucleotides read TGTGCCAGCAGCTTGGGACTAGCGATAACCATATCTAACAATGAGCAGTTCTTC.

The V gene is TRBV7-9, the J gene TRBJ2-7; 12 bases are shared with TRBD2. The CDR3 runs 14 residues. With 8 bases clipped from V and 5 bases from J, the junction kept 7 bases outside the gene matches. Germline lookup yields CDR1 SEHNR and CDR2 FQNEAQ (reference sequence). CDR3 loop: CASGTSGRFDEQYF. The CDR3 bases are TGTGCCAGCGGCACTAGCGGGAGGTTTGACGAGCAGTACTTC.

The rearrangement uses TRBV27 and TRBJ2-1; 8 bases map to TRBD2. The germline gives CDR1 MNHEY, CDR2 SMNVEV (reference sequence). CDR3 length: 14 residues. After removal of 6 bases from V and 4 bases from J, the junction contained 5 bases not matched to a gene. The CDR3 coding sequence is TGTGCCAGCAGCCCTAGCGGGTGGTACAATGAGCAGTTCTTC. Residues: CASSPSGWYNEQFF.

V and J are TRBV9 and TRBJ2-7, with D possibly being TRBD2 (5 bases). Looked up from germline, CDR1 is SGDLS and CDR2 is YYNGEE. The CDR3 runs 14 residues. Trimming cost V 2 bases and J 4 bases, with 13 bases left between them. CDR3 protein: CASSVARSGYEQYF. The CDR3 nucleotides are TGTGCCAGCAGCGTGGCCCGGAGCGGTTACGAGCAGTACTTC. The variable domain in full, with the rest retrieved from reference TRBV9 and TRBJ2-7, is DSGVTQTPKHLITATGQRVTLRCSPRSGDLSVYWYQQSLDQGLQFLIQYYNGEERAKGNILERFSAQQFPDLHSELNLSSLELGDSALYFCASSVARSGYEQYFGPGTRLTVT.

The V gene is TRBV25-1, the J gene TRBJ1-2; D perhaps matches TRBD1 (6 bases). The CDR3 covers 13 residues. Per the germline V gene, CDR1 is MGHDK and CDR2 is SYGVNS. Between the trimmed V and J ends, which lost 5 bases and 4 bases, there was a span of 11 bases. For the CDR3, the DNA is TGTGCCAGCAGTCCTGGGGGGGCCTATGGCTACACCTTC. Translation gives CASSPGGAYGYTF.

The chain links TRBV6-1 to TRBJ2-7, with TRBD2 as a possible D gene (6 bases). The CDR3 runs to 13 residues. V was cut by 6 bases and J by 6 bases, with 15 bases left in between. Germline CDR1 is MNHNS and CDR2 is SASEGT. The CDR3 loop reads CASREGRGGEQYF. The DNA of the CDR3 is TGTGCCAGCAGGGAGGGTCGGGGCGGCGAGCAGTACTTC.

The rearrangement uses TRBV6-5 and TRBJ2-3, with TRBD2 as a possible D gene (5 bases). CDR3 length: 14 residues. V lost 0 bases and J 4 bases, leaving 8 bases between the germline ends. Germline V lookup: CDR1 MNHEY, CDR2 SVGAGI. The DNA for the CDR3 is TGTGCCAGCAGTTACTCGATCGGGGCAGATACGCAGTATTTT. This codes for CASSYSIGADTQYF.